The 21 T cell receptor beta chains below all came from one sample that was sequenced in a study of T cells in localized non-small cell lung cancer. Using immunoSEQ multiplex PCR, the repertoire was profiled, and TCRdb retains in-frame clones only, with some absent. The table shows about 130,000 clones, with 80% to 90% occurring only once. The specimen comprised peripheral blood, sampled before any cancer treatment. These receptors all come from a female donor over 55 with stage I lung adenocarcinoma.

This chain connects TRBV30 to TRBJ1-1; 8 nucleotides agree with TRBD1. This CDR3 has 14 amino acids. With V trimmed by 4 bases and J by 7 bases, 11 bases remained unmatched. Germline V gives CDR1 GTSNPN, CDR2 SVGIG (reference sequence). CDR3 bases: TGTGCCTGGATCCCGGGACAGGTTCAAATTGAAGCTTTCTTT. It codes for CAWIPGQVQIEAFF. The full variable domain, rest sourced from reference TRBV30 and TRBJ1-1, is SQTIHQWPATLVQPVGSPLSLECTVEGTSNPNLYWYRQAAGRGLQLLFYSVGIGQISSEVPQNLSASRPQDRQFILSSKKLLLSDSGFYLCAWIPGQVQIEAFFGQGTRLTVV.

This clone appeared a single time. The chain links TRBV5-5 to TRBJ2-7, with D perhaps matching TRBD1 (5 bases). The CDR3 runs 15 residues. Germline V CDR1 and CDR2: SGHKS, YYEKEE (reference sequence). V lost 4 bases to trimming and J lost 6 bases, with 20 bases between them. The CDR3 reads CASSPPGRGTGEQYF. CDR3 nucleotide sequence: TGTGCCAGCAGCCCTCCCGGAAGGGGTACGGGCGAGCAGTACTTC.

The genes are TRBV10-1 and TRBJ2-7; D tentatively fits TRBD1 or TRBD2 (5 bases each). The CDR3 is 13 amino acids. Germline-derived CDR1 and CDR2 are WNHNN and SYGVQD (reference sequence). V shed 6 bases and J shed 0 bases, with 9 bases lying between them. The CDR3: CASSGALSYEQYF. The CDR3 nucleotides read TGCGCCAGCAGCGGGGCTCTCTCCTACGAGCAGTACTTC.

The chain uses TRBV19 and TRBJ1-2, with 7 bases fitting TRBD1. The V segment lost 7 bases and the J segment 7 bases; nucleotides outside the gene matches: 12. Germline V CDR1 and CDR2: LNHDA, SQIVND (reference sequence). The length of the CDR3 is 14 residues. The CDR3 region is CASTQRGGAGGYTF. The CDR3 DNA follows: TGTGCCAGTACCCAAAGAGGGGGCGCGGGTGGCTACACCTTC.

The chain carries TRBV7-6 and TRBJ2-1; 7 bases match TRBD2. The trim removed 0 bases at V and 7 bases at J, leaving 6 bases unmatched. Germline V gene lookup returns CDR1 SGHVS and CDR2 FNYEAQ. The CDR3 has 15 amino acids. CDR3 region: CASSLASREANEQFF. The CDR3, as DNA: TGTGCCAGCAGCTTAGCGAGTCGGGAGGCGAATGAGCAGTTCTTC.

The chain combines TRBV18 with TRBJ1-4; D might be TRBD1 (5 bases). Germline lookup yields CDR1 KGHSH and CDR2 LQKENI. V lost 4 bases and J 5 bases, leaving 11 bases between the germline ends. This CDR3 contains 14 residues. The DNA for the CDR3 is TGTGCCAGCTCACAGGGACTGAGCAATGAAAAACTGTTTTTT. Its translation is CASSQGLSNEKLFF.

This sequence joins TRBV28 and TRBJ2-2, with 11 positions matching TRBD2. The CDR3 has 16 residues. J gave up 2 bases and V 11 bases, and 10 bases lay outside the gene matches. Per germline, CDR1 MDHEN and CDR2 SYDVKM. CDR3 DNA sequence: TGTGCCTCCAACGTACTAGCGGGAGAAAACACCGGGGAGCTGTTTTTT. As protein: CASNVLAGENTGELFF.

In its sample, this clone was seen a few times. The CDR3 region is CASSLALGLSSYEQYF. The CDR3 DNA reads as TGTGCCAGCAGCTTAGCTCTCGGGTTGAGCTCCTACGAGCAGTACTTC. The gene calls are TRBV7-9 and TRBJ2-7, with D unclear. V lost 0 bases to trimming and J lost 0 bases, with 12 bases between them. This CDR3 contains 16 residues. Germline-derived CDR1 and CDR2 are SEHNR and FQNEAQ (reference sequence).

The V call is TRBV28, the J call TRBJ2-1; 10 nucleotides agree with TRBD2. The CDR3 loop spans 15 amino acids. Germline-derived CDR1 and CDR2 are MDHEN and SYDVKM. V shed 7 bases and J 4 bases; nucleotides not matched to a gene: 7. CDR3 DNA: TGTGCCAGCACTCGCGGGACTAGCGTTTACAATGAGCAGTTCTTC. As protein: CASTRGTSVYNEQFF.

The rearrangement links TRBV9 to TRBJ2-2, with D tentatively TRBD1 (6 bases). The CDR3 loop spans 15 amino acids. Trimming removed 6 bases at V and 3 bases at J, with 15 bases between. Germline values: CDR1 SGDLS, CDR2 YYNGEE. CDR3 sequence: CASMAQGLDTGELFF. CDR3 coding DNA: TGTGCCAGCATGGCCCAGGGGTTGGACACCGGGGAGCTGTTTTTT.

The rearrangement uses TRBV18 and TRBJ2-2, with 9 bases lining up with TRBD2. CDR3 length: 18 residues. V gave up 3 bases and J gave up 7 bases; unmatched junction bases: 15. The germline gives CDR1 KGHSH, CDR2 LQKENI. The CDR3 sequence: CASSPRTTVAGVLGELFF. For the CDR3, the DNA is TGTGCCAGCTCACCGCGGACAACTGTAGCGGGAGTACTCGGGGAGCTGTTTTTT. The whole variable domain, filled in from reference TRBV18 and TRBJ2-2, reads NAGVMQNPRHLVRRRGQEARLRCSPMKGHSHVYWYRQLPEEGLKFMVYLQKENIIDESGMPKERFSAEFPKEGPSILRIQQVVRGDSAAYFCASSPRTTVAGVLGELFFGEGSRLTVL.

The chain employs TRBV28 and TRBJ2-7, with 8 bases matching TRBD2. V lost 3 bases, J lost 2 bases, and 6 bases stayed unmatched. The germline gives CDR1 MDHEN, CDR2 SYDVKM. CDR3 length: 15 amino acids. This CDR3 reads CASSFSGGGTYEQYF. The CDR3 bases are TGTGCCAGCAGTTTCAGCGGGGGAGGCACCTACGAGCAGTACTTC.

The chain joins TRBV28 to TRBJ2-3; 12 bases map to TRBD2. This CDR3 contains 16 residues. V shed 5 bases, J shed 3 bases, and the junction held 6 bases outside the gene matches. CDR1 is MDHEN, CDR2 SYDVKM, per germline. The CDR3: CASSPTSGRSTDTQYF. CDR3 nucleotide sequence: TGTGCCAGCAGTCCCACTAGCGGGAGGTCGACAGATACGCAGTATTTT.

This clone was detected only once. This sequence joins TRBV11-2 and TRBJ2-2; D may match TRBD1 or TRBD2 (5 bases each). The CDR3 has 19 amino acids. Trimming shortened V by 1 base and J by 3 bases, and 21 bases separated the two germline ends. Germline lookup yields CDR1 SGHAT and CDR2 FQNNGV. Here the CDR3 DNA reads TGTGCCAGCAGCTTAGTACTCCCCTGGGGCGGGTGGGACACCGGGGAGCTGTTTTTT. Its protein is CASSLVLPWGGWDTGELFF.

The chain recombines TRBV29-1 with TRBJ2-7, with a tentative D call TRBD1 (5 bases). The ends were cut back, 4 bases at V and 7 bases at J, with 11 bases in the middle. This CDR3 comprises 11 residues. Germline V gene sequence: CDR1 SQVTM, CDR2 ANQGSEA. CDR3 region: CSVGHPGEQYF. The CDR3, as DNA: TGCAGCGTTGGACATCCAGGGGAGCAGTACTTC.

The chain links TRBV6-4 to TRBJ2-2; TRBD2 matches at 12 bases. The CDR3 is made up of 18 amino acids. Trimming cost V 4 bases and J 6 bases; bases outside gene matches: 12. Per germline, CDR1 MRHNA and CDR2 SNTAGT. This CDR3 is CASSVEGRLAGAPGELFF. As DNA, the CDR3 is TGTGCCAGCAGTGTTGAAGGTCGACTAGCGGGAGCTCCCGGGGAGCTGTTTTTT.

The V gene is TRBV27, the J gene TRBJ1-1; D remains unclear. CDR1 is MNHEY, CDR2 SMNVEV, per germline (reference sequence). V was pared by 3 bases and J by 2 bases, with 7 bases between. This CDR3 has 13 residues. CDR3 residues: CASSFGSNTEAFF. DNA of the CDR3: TGTGCCAGCAGTTTCGGGAGTAACACTGAAGCTTTCTTT.

The J gene is TRBJ2-2, the V gene TRBV10-3; 11 bases fit TRBD2. The CDR3 extends over 18 amino acids. Germline V gene lookup returns CDR1 ENHRY and CDR2 SYGVKD. With 1 base clipped from V and 2 bases from J, the junction kept 6 bases outside the gene matches. DNA for the CDR3: TGTGCCATCAGTGAGTTCTTTACTAGCGGGAGTAACACCGGGGAGCTGTTTTTT. It encodes CAISEFFTSGSNTGELFF.

The chain uses TRBV6-5 and TRBJ2-3, with 8 nucleotides matching TRBD1. The junction had 4 bases not matched to a gene; V was cut back by 4 bases and J by 4 bases. Germline V gene lookup returns CDR1 MNHEY and CDR2 SVGAGI. This CDR3 has 14 residues. The CDR3 reads CASSSGQGPDTQYF. CDR3 nucleotide sequence: TGTGCCAGCAGTTCCGGACAGGGCCCAGATACGCAGTATTTT.

This chain connects TRBV28 to TRBJ2-3, with D possibly matching TRBD1 (5 bases). The CDR3 has 13 amino acids. In germline, CDR1 is MDHEN, CDR2 SYDVKM. Trimming stripped 11 bases from V and 2 bases from J, with 14 bases between. CDR3 DNA: TGTGCCTGCTCGGACAACCCCACAGATACGCAGTATTTT. Translated, it gives CACSDNPTDTQYF.

The chain joins TRBV10-3 to TRBJ2-3; a weak D match, TRBD2 (6 bases). This CDR3 region has 13 residues. The germline CDR1 and CDR2 sequences are ENHRY and SYGVKD. The ends were cut back, 6 bases at V and 5 bases at J, with 12 bases in the middle. The CDR3 DNA reads as TGTGCCATCAGCCTCGGCGGGAAAGATACGCAGTATTTT. It codes for CAISLGGKDTQYF.